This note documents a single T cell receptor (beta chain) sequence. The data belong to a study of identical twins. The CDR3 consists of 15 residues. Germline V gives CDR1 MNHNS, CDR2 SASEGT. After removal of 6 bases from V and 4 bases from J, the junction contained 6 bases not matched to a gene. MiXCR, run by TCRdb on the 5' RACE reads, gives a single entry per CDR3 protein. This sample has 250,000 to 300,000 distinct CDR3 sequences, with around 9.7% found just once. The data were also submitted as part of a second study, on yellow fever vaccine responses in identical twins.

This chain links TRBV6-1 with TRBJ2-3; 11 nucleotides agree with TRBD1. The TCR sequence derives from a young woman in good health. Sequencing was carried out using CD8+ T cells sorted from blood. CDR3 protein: CASSRDRGYSDTQYF. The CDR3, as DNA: TGTGCCAGCAGCAGGGACAGGGGGTATTCAGATACGCAGTATTTT.